The clone carrying this T cell receptor beta chain was seen a few times. This CDR3 has 14 amino acids. The germline V gene has CDR1 LGHDT and CDR2 YNNKEL (reference sequence). Trimming shortened V by 0 bases and J by 7 bases, and 10 bases separated the two germline ends. These data belong to a study of blood T cells in healthy people across ages. A sample-barcoded 5' primer and a J-beta primer mix were used in a second PCR of roughly 6 to 11 cycles. Every cDNA was tagged by a template-switch adaptor with 12 random nucleotides. One entry per CDR3 protein results from TCRdb running MiXCR on the 5' RACE reads. The sample lists 800,000 to 950,000 distinct CDR3 sequences, 29% occurring once. These data were also filed under a second study, of T cells of mothers and their children. From that second work: In cDNA synthesis, all of the extracted RNA was used at about 1.5 ug per 15 ul. Second-PCR primer M1S introduced sample barcodes and 2-4 random nucleotides.

The sequencing sample was made of blood. The receptor was isolated from a middle-aged woman in good health. The chain links TRBV3-1 to TRBJ2-1; D is possibly TRBD1 or TRBD2 (5 bases each). CDR3 loop: CASSQEEGRNEQFF. CDR3 DNA sequence: TGTGCCAGCAGCCAAGAAGAGGGGCGGAATGAGCAGTTCTTC.